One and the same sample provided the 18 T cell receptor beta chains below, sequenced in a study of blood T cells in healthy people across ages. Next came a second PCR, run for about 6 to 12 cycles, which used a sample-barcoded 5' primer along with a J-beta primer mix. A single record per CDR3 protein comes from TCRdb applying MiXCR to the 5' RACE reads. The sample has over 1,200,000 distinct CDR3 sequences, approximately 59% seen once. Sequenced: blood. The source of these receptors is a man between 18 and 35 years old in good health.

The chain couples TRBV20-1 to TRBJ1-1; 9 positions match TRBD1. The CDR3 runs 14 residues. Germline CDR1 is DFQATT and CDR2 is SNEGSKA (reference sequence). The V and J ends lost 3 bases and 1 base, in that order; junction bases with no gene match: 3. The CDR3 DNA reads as TGCAGTGCTAGTCGACAGGGGGAGAACACTGAAGCTTTCTTT. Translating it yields CSASRQGENTEAFF.

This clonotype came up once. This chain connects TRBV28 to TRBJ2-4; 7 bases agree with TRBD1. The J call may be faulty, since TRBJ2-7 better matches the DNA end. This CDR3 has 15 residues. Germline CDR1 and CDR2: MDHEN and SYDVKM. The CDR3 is CASSLSQDRDGEQYF. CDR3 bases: TGTGCCAGCAGCCTGAGCCAAGACAGGGACGGCGAGCAGTACTTC.

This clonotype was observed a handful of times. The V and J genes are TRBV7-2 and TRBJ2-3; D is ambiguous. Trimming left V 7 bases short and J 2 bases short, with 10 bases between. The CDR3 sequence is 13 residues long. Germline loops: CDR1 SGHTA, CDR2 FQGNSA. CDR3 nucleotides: TGTGCCAGCAACCAAGGTGACACAGATACGCAGTATTTT. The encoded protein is CASNQGDTDTQYF.

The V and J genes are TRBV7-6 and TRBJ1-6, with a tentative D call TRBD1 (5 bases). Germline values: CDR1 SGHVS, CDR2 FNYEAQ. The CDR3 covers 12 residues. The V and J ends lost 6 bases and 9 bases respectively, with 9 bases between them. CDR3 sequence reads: CASSLQVSPLHF. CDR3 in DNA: TGTGCCAGCAGTCTACAGGTTTCACCCCTCCACTTT.

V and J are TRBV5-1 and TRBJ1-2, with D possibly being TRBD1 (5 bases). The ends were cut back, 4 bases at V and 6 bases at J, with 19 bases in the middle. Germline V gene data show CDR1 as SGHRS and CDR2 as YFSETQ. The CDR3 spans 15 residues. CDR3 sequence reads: CASSPMAGTPNGYTF. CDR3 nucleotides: TGCGCCAGCAGCCCCATGGCCGGGACCCCGAATGGCTACACCTTC.

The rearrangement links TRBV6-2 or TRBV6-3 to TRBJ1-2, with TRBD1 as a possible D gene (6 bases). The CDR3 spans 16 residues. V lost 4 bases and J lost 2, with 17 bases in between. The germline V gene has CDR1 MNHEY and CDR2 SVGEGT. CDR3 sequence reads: CASSWTRGASNYGYTF. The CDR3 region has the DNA TGTGCCAGCAGTTGGACGAGGGGGGCCTCAAACTATGGCTACACCTTC.

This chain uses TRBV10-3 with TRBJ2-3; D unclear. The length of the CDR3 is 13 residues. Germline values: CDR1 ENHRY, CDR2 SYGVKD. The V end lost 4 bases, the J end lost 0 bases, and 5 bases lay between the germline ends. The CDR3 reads CAISGPSTDTQYF. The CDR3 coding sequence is TGTGCCATCAGTGGCCCGAGCACAGATACGCAGTATTTT.

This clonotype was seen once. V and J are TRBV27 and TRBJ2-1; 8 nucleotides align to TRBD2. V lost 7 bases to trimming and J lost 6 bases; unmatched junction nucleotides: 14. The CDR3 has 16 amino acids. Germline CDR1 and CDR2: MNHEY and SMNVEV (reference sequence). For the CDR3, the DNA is TGTGCCAGCAATCATCGGGGGGGACCCCGTAGCAATGAGCAGTTCTTC. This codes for CASNHRGGPRSNEQFF.

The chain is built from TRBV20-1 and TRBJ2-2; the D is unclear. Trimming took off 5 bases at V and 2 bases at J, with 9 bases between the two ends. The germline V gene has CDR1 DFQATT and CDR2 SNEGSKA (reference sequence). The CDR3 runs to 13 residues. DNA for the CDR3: TGCAGTGCTCCGATCTTAAACACCGGGGAGCTGTTTTTT. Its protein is CSAPILNTGELFF.

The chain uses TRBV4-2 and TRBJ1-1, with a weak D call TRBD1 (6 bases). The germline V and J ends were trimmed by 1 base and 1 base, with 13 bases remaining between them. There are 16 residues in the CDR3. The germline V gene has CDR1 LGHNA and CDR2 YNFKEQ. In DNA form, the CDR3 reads TGTGCCAGCAGCCAAGTGGGCGGGGGGGCGAACACTGAAGCTTTCTTT. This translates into CASSQVGGGANTEAFF.

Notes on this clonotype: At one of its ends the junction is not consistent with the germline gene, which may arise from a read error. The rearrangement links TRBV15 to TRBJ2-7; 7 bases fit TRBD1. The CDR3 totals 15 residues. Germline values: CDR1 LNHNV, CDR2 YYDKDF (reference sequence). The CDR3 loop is CATSLIRDSSYKQYF. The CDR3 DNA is TGTGCCACCAGTCTTATCCGGGACAGTTCCTACAAGCAGTACTTC.

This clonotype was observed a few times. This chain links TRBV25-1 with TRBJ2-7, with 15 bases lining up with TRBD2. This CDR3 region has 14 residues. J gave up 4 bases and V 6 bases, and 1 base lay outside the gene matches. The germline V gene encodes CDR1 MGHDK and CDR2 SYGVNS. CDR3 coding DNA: TGTGCCAGCAGGGGGACTAGCGGGGGGTACGAGCAGTACTTC. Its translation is CASRGTSGGYEQYF.

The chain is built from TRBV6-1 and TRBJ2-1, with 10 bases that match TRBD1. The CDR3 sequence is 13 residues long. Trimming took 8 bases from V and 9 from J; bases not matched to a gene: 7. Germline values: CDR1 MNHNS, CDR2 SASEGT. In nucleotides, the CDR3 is TGTGCCAGCCGGGACAGGGGTTCGTTTGAGCAGTTCTTC. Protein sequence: CASRDRGSFEQFF.

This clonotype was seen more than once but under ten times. The CDR3 reads CAISDSGAGANVLTF. The CDR3 bases are TGTGCCATCAGTGATTCAGGGGCTGGGGCCAACGTCCTGACTTTC. The V call is TRBV10-3, the J call TRBJ2-6; tentatively, D is TRBD1 (6 bases). CDR1 is ENHRY, CDR2 SYGVKD, per germline. Trimming pared 3 bases from V and 2 bases from J, leaving 8 bases between. This CDR3 has 15 residues.

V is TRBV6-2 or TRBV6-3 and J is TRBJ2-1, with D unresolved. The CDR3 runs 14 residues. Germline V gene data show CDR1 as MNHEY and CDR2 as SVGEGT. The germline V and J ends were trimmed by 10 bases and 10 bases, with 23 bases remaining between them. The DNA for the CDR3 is TGTGCCACCTCAGAGGAGTACAAATCACACGAGCAGTTCTTC. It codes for CATSEEYKSHEQFF.

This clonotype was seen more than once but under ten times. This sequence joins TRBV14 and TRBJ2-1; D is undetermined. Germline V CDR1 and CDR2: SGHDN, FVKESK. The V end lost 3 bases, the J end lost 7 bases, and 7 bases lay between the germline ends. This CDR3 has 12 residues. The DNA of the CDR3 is TGTGCCAGCAGCCAGTGGGGAAATGAGCAGTTCTTC. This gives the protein CASSQWGNEQFF. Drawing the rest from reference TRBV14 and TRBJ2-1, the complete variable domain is EAGVTQFPSHSVIEKGQTVTLRCDPISGHDNLYWYRRVMGKEIKFLLHFVKESKQDESGMPNNRFLAERTGGTYSTLKVQPAELEDSGVYFCASSQWGNEQFFGPGTRLTVL.

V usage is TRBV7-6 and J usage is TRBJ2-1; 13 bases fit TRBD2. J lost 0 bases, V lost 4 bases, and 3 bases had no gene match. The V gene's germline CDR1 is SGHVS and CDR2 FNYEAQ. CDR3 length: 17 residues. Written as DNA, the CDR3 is TGTGCCAGCAGCTCCGGGACTAGCGGGGTCTCCTACAATGAGCAGTTCTTC. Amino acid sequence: CASSSGTSGVSYNEQFF.

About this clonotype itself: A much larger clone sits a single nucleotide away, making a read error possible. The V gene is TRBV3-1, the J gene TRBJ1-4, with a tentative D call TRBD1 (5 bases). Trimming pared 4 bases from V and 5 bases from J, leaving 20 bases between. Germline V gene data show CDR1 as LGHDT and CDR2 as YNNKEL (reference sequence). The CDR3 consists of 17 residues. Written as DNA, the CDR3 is TGTGCCAGCAGCCGGTCTCAGGTGCGGCCAGGGAATGAAAAACTGTTTTTT. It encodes CASSRSQVRPGNEKLFF. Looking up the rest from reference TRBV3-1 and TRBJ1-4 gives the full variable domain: DTAVSQTPKYLVTQMGNDKSIKCEQNLGHDTMYWYKQDSKKFLKIMFSYNNKELIINETVPNRFSPKSPDKAHLNLHINSLELGDSAVYFCASSRSQVRPGNEKLFFGSGTQLSVL.